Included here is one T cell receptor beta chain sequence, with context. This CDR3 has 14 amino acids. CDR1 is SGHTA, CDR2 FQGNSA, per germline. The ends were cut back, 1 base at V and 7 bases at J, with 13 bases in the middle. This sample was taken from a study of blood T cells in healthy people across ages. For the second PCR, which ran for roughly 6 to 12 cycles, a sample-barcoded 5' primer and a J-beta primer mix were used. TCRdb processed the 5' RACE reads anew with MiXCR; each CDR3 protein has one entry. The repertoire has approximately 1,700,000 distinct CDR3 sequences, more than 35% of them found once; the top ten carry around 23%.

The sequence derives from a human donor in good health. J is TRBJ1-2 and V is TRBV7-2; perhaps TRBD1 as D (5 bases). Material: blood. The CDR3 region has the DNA TGTGCCAGCAGCTTAGGGAACGGGGCTGGTGGCTACACCTTC. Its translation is CASSLGNGAGGYTF.